One and the same sample provided the 16 T cell receptor beta chains below, sequenced in a study of T cell responses to AZD1222 COVID-19 vaccine. Clones were read by immunoSEQ multiplex PCR, and TCRdb kept only the in-frame ones, dropping some. The top ten hold 20% to 25% of the sample, which has over 100,000 clones, 85% to 90% seen once. Sequencing was performed on peripheral blood, taken on day 0 of AZD1222 vaccination. These receptors all stem from an adult in good health.

This clone showed up just once. V is TRBV4-1 and J is TRBJ2-6, with TRBD1 matching 7 bases. CDR1 and CDR2 from the germline V gene are MGHRA and YSYEKL. Trimming cost V 3 bases and J 1 base; bases outside gene matches: 9. The CDR3 is 18 amino acids. The chain's CDR3 is CASSQDSRQGSGANVLTF. The DNA for the CDR3 is TGCGCCAGCAGCCAGGATTCTCGACAGGGTTCTGGGGCCAACGTCCTGACTTTC.

The chain uses TRBV19 and TRBJ1-4; 8 nucleotides line up with TRBD1. The CDR3 runs to 15 residues. Germline lookup yields CDR1 LNHDA and CDR2 SQIVND (reference sequence). The junction had 6 bases not matched to a gene; V was cut back by 3 bases and J by 6 bases. As DNA, the CDR3 is TGTGCCAGTAGTATCTCCAGGGGGCGAGATGAAAAACTGTTTTTT. Amino acid sequence: CASSISRGRDEKLFF.

The rearrangement joins TRBV6-1 to TRBJ1-2; TRBD1 matches 10 bases. CDR1 and CDR2 (germline): MNHNS, SASEGT. The junction had 8 bases not matched to a gene; V was cut back by 3 bases and J by 7 bases. The CDR3 spans 15 residues. CDR3 nucleotide sequence: TGTGCCAGCAGTGAGTTGGGACAGGGGTATGCTGGCTACACCTTC. As protein: CASSELGQGYAGYTF.

The V and J genes are TRBV7-2 and TRBJ1-2; D perhaps matches TRBD1 (5 bases). Trimming stripped 7 bases from V and 5 bases from J, with 26 bases between. In germline, CDR1 is SGHTA, CDR2 FQGNSA. The CDR3 consists of 17 residues. CDR3 nucleotide sequence: TGTGCCAGCACAAAAAGGAGGGTCACTGGGGCTCCTTATGGCTACACCTTC. Translation gives CASTKRRVTGAPYGYTF. The whole variable domain, filled in from reference TRBV7-2 and TRBJ1-2, reads GAGVSQSPSNKVTEKGKDVELRCDPISGHTALYWYRQSLGQGLEFLIYFQGNSAPDKSGLPSDRFSAERTGGSVSTLTIQRTQQEDSAVYLCASTKRRVTGAPYGYTFGSGTRLTVV.

V and J are TRBV6-5 and TRBJ2-7; D is possibly TRBD1 (5 bases). Trimming took off 2 bases at V and 2 bases at J, with 7 bases between the two ends. CDR1 is MNHEY and CDR2 is SVGAGI in the germline V gene. CDR3 length equals 13 residues. CDR3 region: CASSYGRAYEQYF. CDR3 sequence (DNA): TGTGCCAGCAGTTACGGCAGGGCCTACGAGCAGTACTTC.

V gene TRBV5-1 combines with J gene TRBJ1-1; 8 bases are shared with TRBD1. The CDR3 is 14 amino acids. Looked up from germline, CDR1 is SGHRS and CDR2 is YFSETQ. The trim removed 3 bases at V and 5 bases at J, leaving 6 bases unmatched. The CDR3 DNA reads as TGCGCCAGCAGCTGGACAGGGTCGAATACTGAAGCTTTCTTT. It yields the protein CASSWTGSNTEAFF.

V is TRBV3-1 (or the pseudogene TRBV3-2) and J is TRBJ2-5; D is possibly TRBD1 (6 bases). V shed 2 bases and J shed 9 bases, with 10 bases lying between them. This CDR3 has 12 residues. Germline V gene sequence: CDR1 LGHDT, CDR2 YNNKEL (reference sequence). For the CDR3, the DNA is TGTGCCAGCAGCCAACCAGAGGGGGCCCAGTACTTC. Amino acid sequence: CASSQPEGAQYF.

The chain carries TRBV5-5 and TRBJ1-2; 9 positions agree with TRBD1. With 0 bases clipped from V and 7 bases from J, the junction kept 4 bases outside the gene matches. The CDR3 spans 14 residues. Germline-derived CDR1 and CDR2 are SGHKS and YYEKEE (reference sequence). This chain's CDR3 is CASSLGGQGLGYTF. CDR3 bases: TGTGCCAGCAGCTTGGGAGGACAGGGGCTTGGCTACACCTTC.

This clone occurred a few times. DNA for the CDR3: TGTGCCATCAGTGGTTACACCGGGGGGGCCGCGAATGAGCAGTTCTTC. Encoded protein: CAISGYTGGAANEQFF. The V gene is TRBV10-3, the J gene TRBJ2-1; 8 positions agree with TRBD2. The germline CDR1 and CDR2 sequences are ENHRY and SYGVKD. This CDR3 has 16 residues. Trimming cost V 4 bases and J 7 bases; bases outside gene matches: 12.

The chain recombines TRBV24-1 with TRBJ2-3; weak D call: TRBD1 (6 bases). The CDR3 runs to 15 residues. Trimming shortened V by 4 bases and J by 3 bases, and 13 bases separated the two germline ends. Germline V lookup: CDR1 KGHDR, CDR2 SFDVKD. The CDR3 nucleotides read TGTGCCACCAGTGACCCCACTAGGGGGACAGATACGCAGTATTTT. Encoded protein: CATSDPTRGTDTQYF.

This clone was found a few times. The genes are TRBV4-2 and TRBJ1-2; 9 bases align to TRBD1. Germline V CDR1 and CDR2: LGHNA, YNFKEQ. V gave up 0 bases and J gave up 3 bases; unmatched junction bases: 5. This CDR3 region has 16 residues. The CDR3 sequence: CASSQDGTGTDYGYTF. The CDR3 DNA is TGTGCCAGCAGCCAAGATGGGACAGGGACTGACTATGGCTACACCTTC.

This clone was recorded once. V gene TRBV28 combines with J gene TRBJ2-7, with TRBD2 matching over 7 bases. The CDR3 is made up of 15 amino acids. V lost 5 bases and J lost 3; bases outside the gene matches: 10. Germline CDR1 MDHEN, CDR2 SYDVKM. The chain's CDR3 is CASSPRGSGYYEQYF. The CDR3 DNA reads as TGTGCCAGCAGTCCCCGGGGTAGCGGGTACTACGAGCAGTACTTC.

This chain joins TRBV7-2 and TRBJ2-4, with a weak D call TRBD1 (6 bases). Between the trimmed V and J ends, which lost 1 base and 7 bases, there was a span of 11 bases. Germline V gives CDR1 SGHTA, CDR2 FQGNSA. The CDR3 consists of 14 residues. In nucleotides, the CDR3 is TGTGCCAGCAGCTTAGATCCAGGGGTGAACATTCAGTACTTC. This encodes CASSLDPGVNIQYF.

The chain employs TRBV5-1 and TRBJ2-3; 7 bases map to TRBD1. Germline loops: CDR1 SGHRS, CDR2 YFSETQ. The V gene end was trimmed by 4 bases and the J gene end by 2 bases; junction bases not matched to a gene: 4. CDR3 size: 14 residues. The CDR3 loop is CASSLGQTTDTQYF. The CDR3, as DNA: TGCGCCAGCAGCCTGGGACAGACCACAGATACGCAGTATTTT.

This chain connects TRBV2 to TRBJ2-4; D unresolved. Germline V lookup: CDR1 SNHLY, CDR2 FYNNEI. The CDR3 spans 11 residues. V shed 5 bases and J shed 8 bases, with 7 bases lying between them. The DNA of the CDR3 is TGTGCCAGCAGTACAGTCGACATTCAGTACTTC. This translates into CASSTVDIQYF.

The chain uses TRBV2 and TRBJ2-7; 9 bases are shared with TRBD1. The CDR3 spans 12 residues. Germline V gene data show CDR1 as SNHLY and CDR2 as FYNNEI. With 8 bases clipped from V and 4 bases from J, the junction kept 3 bases outside the gene matches. The CDR3 spells CASWDRVYEQYF. In DNA form, the CDR3 reads TGTGCCAGCTGGGACAGGGTTTACGAGCAGTACTTC.